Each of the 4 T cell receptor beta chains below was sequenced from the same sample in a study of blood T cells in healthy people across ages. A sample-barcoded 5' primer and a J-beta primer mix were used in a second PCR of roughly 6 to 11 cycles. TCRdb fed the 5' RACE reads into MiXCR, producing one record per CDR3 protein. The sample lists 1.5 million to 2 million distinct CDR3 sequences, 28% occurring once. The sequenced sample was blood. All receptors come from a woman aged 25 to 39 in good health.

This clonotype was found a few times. The CDR3 DNA follows: TGTGCCAGCAGCTTACAGCGCGGAGCCCAAGAGACCCAGTACTTC. This codes for CASSLQRGAQETQYF. This rearrangement joins TRBV7-2 to TRBJ2-5; D remains unclear. The V end was cut by 2 bases, the J end by 1 base, with 11 bases between. Per the germline V gene, CDR1 is SGHTA and CDR2 is FQGNSA. The CDR3 extends over 15 amino acids.

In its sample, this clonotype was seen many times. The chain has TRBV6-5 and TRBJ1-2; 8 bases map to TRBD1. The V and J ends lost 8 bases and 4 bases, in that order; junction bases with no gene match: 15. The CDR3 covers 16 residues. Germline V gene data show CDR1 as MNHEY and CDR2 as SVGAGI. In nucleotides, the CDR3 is TGTGCCAGCCTGAGGACAGGGCCCTATCGGGGCTATGGCTACACCTTC. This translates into CASLRTGPYRGYGYTF.

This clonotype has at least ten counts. The CDR3 DNA reads TGCAGTGCTAGAGATCCGGGAGGGCCCTCGGGGGCCAACGTCCTGACTTTC. Encoded protein: CSARDPGGPSGANVLTF. V and J are TRBV20-1 and TRBJ2-6, with 8 bases lining up with TRBD2. Unmatched junction bases numbered 8, after V lost 0 bases and J lost 4 bases. The CDR3 totals 17 residues. Looked up from germline, CDR1 is DFQATT and CDR2 is SNEGSKA (reference sequence).

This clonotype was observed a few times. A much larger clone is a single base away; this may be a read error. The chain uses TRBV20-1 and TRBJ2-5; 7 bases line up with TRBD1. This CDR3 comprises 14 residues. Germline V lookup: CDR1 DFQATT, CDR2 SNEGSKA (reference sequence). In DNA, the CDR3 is TGCAGTGCTCCGCCGGGACAGACCCAAGAGACCCAGCACTTC. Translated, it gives CSAPPGQTQETQHF.